This paragraph covers one TCR beta chain sequence. The antigen it binds to is not known. Base qualities were left out, and no much larger clone turns up one base away. In the prospective study, participants were roughly 18 to 100 years old, resided in about two dozen geographic areas of the United States, and were enrolled through a virtual design. Cohort assignment in the prospective study relied on participant-reported clinical history from a screening survey and a study questionnaire. Recovered participants in ImmuneRACE Cohort 3 were defined as having two consecutive negative NP/OP PCR tests, clearance from a healthcare professional, or resolution of symptoms. Mobile phlebotomists in the prospective study collected whole blood, serum and a nasopharyngeal or oropharyngeal swab from every participant. Over a roughly 2-month period, participants in the prospective study had the option of providing additional blood draws and questionnaires. Prospective study blood samples were shipped either frozen or at room temperature before DNA extraction.

The data derive from a study of blood T cell repertoires in COVID-19 (TCRdb year 2020). Study-level background: Samples covering the acute and convalescent phases of COVID-19 were provided by collaborators in the United States, Italy and Spain. Samples came from the ongoing ImmuneRACE study (first 160 participants) plus 1,254 subjects from 6 global collaborators. The sample metadata nearly always contained a de-identified subject ID, COVID-19 status, age in years and sex. Deeply sampled blood TCRbeta repertoires from subjects exposed to, actively infected with, or recovered from COVID-19 were included in the dataset. Where available, HLA class I and class II types were taken from metadata supplied by the sample provider and were not determined by assay-based typing. The prospective study material was composed of cDNA or gDNA derived from T cells, B-cell-depleted T cells, or PBMCs. The repertoires were released in a freely available public database intended as a resource for research on the immune response to SARS-CoV-2. Paper-wide results and their limitations: Clinical and demographic metadata were provided uncurated, with the amount varying by source and participant.

The CDR3 numbers 13 residues from cysteine through phenylalanine. CDR3 DNA only is kept here, 39 bases in frame from base 1. V lost 6 bases and J lost 6 bases, and the count of bases not matched to a germline gene is 4. The germline V gene supplies CDR1 ENHRY and CDR2 SYGVKD. The immunoSEQ Assay, a bias-controlled multiplex PCR, was used to amplify TCRbeta CDR3 regions from genomic DNA. Per the source publication's procedure: Nucleated cell counts per sample were estimated from amplification of reference gene primers within the assay. Sequence reads were collapsed and filtered to measure the absolute abundance of every unique TCRbeta CDR3 rearrangement. For each sample, productive Simpson clonality was calculated by taking the square root of Simpson's diversity index across productive rearrangements. Here the immuneACCESS table is served through TCRdb, limited to in-frame sequences with V and J called. Missing clones are a known gap in these copies; in checked studies unresolved V genes cover under half, and the rest lacks a known reason. That table supplies the V and J calls and clone size; D and trimming were determined from the DNA. The sample table contains about 350,000 clones; only one count was recorded for 87% of them. The ten largest clones add up to 2.5% to 3% of the sample.

The source material was PBMCs or T cells enriched from blood (not recorded which). This TCR derives from a woman younger than 45 who had recovered from COVID-19. This sequence uses TRBV10-3 and TRBJ2-1, and 8 junctional nucleotides match TRBD2. The CDR3 has the sequence CAISSGTSNEQFF. The sequenced DNA is TGTGCCATCAGCTCCGGGACTAGCAATGAGCAGTTCTTC.